Listed below are T cell receptor beta chains from one sample, sequenced in a study of cytomegalovirus exposure and HLA in healthy donors. Sequencing used immunoSEQ multiplex PCR; TCRdb keeps in-frame clones, though not all of them. The profile shows more than 140,000 clones, 75% to 80% of them singletons. The sequencing sample was made of PBMCs. These TCRs come from a male donor in good health and CMV-seronegative. Each CDR3 is given with its conserved first and last residue. D genes are given only for firm matches. Size is omitted from some rows. Given values are once, few, many or a class for expanded clones.

j_gene | abundance | d_gene | v_gene | CDR3aa | CDR3nt
TRBJ2-2 | NA | TRBD2 | TRBV9 | CASSVDSGGFGGELFF | TGTGCCAGCAGCGTAGATAGCGGGGGGTTCGGCGGGGAGCTGTTTTTT
TRBJ2-7 | NA | NA | TRBV30 | CAWSVPGSTYEQYF | TGTGCCTGGAGTGTACCGGGGAGTACCTACGAGCAGTACTTC
TRBJ2-7 | NA | TRBD1 | TRBV18 | CASSPSGQVGEQYF | TGTGCCAGCTCACCATCGGGACAGGTAGGCGAGCAGTACTTC
TRBJ2-1 | NA | NA | TRBV7-3 | CASSLNTYNEQFF | TGTGCCAGCAGCTTAAATACCTACAATGAGCAGTTCTTC
TRBJ2-1 | few | TRBD1 | TRBV11-3 | CASSLRGPNEQFF | TGTGCCAGCAGCTTAAGGGGGCCCAATGAGCAGTTCTTC
TRBJ2-6 | NA | TRBD2 | TRBV15 | CATSRGLAGSGANVLTF | TGTGCCACCAGCAGAGGTCTAGCGGGCTCTGGGGCCAACGTCCTGACTTTC
TRBJ2-3 | NA | TRBD1 | TRBV9 | CASSLRRTGGVPDTQYF | TGTGCCAGCAGCCTTAGAAGGACAGGGGGCGTTCCAGATACGCAGTATTTT
TRBJ2-1 | NA | TRBD2 | TRBV9 | CASSVGGGAYNEQFF | TGTGCCAGCAGCGTAGGCGGGGGGGCTTACAATGAGCAGTTCTTC
TRBJ2-2 | NA | TRBD1 | TRBV9 | CASSARTGGDPGELFF | TGTGCCAGCAGCGCTCGGACAGGGGGCGACCCCGGGGAGCTGTTTTTT
TRBJ1-1 | NA | NA | TRBV6-5 | CASSRGGMNTEAFF | TGTGCCAGCAGTCGGGGGGGGATGAACACTGAAGCTTTCTTT
TRBJ1-4 | once | TRBD1 | TRBV7-9 | CSSSPQTGFYEKLFF | TGTTCCAGCAGCCCACAGACAGGGTTTTATGAAAAACTGTTTTTT
TRBJ2-7 | NA | TRBD2 | TRBV7-6 | CASSPNSGTSYEQYF | TGTGCCAGCAGCCCGAATAGCGGGACCTCCTACGAGCAGTACTTC
TRBJ1-2 | NA | NA | TRBV7-2 | CASSLGRVDSYGYTF | TGTGCCAGCAGCTTAGGCAGGGTAGATAGCTATGGCTACACCTTC
TRBJ2-1 | NA | NA | TRBV7-9 | CSSSLALATSGEQFF | TGTTCCAGCAGCTTAGCGCTGGCCACTAGTGGGGAGCAGTTCTTC
TRBJ1-2 | NA | TRBD1 | TRBV11-2 | CASSLDLGTGHGYTF | TGTGCCAGCAGCTTAGATCTCGGGACAGGGCATGGCTACACCTTC
TRBJ1-4 | NA | TRBD1 | TRBV25-1 | CASSKPGQGNEKLFF | TGTGCCAGCTCGAAACCGGGACAGGGTAATGAAAAACTGTTTTTT
TRBJ2-3 | NA | NA | TRBV7-2 | CASSLERALPPDTQYF | TGTGCCAGCAGCTTGGAGCGGGCTCTGCCCCCAGATACGCAGTATTTT
TRBJ2-7 | few | NA | TRBV4-1 | CASSQSPTYEQYF | TGCGCCAGCAGCCAATCGCCAACTTACGAGCAGTACTTC
TRBJ2-5 | few | TRBD2 | TRBV30 | CAWSPRGTQETQYF | TGTGCCTGGAGCCCGCGGGGGACCCAAGAGACCCAGTACTTC
TRBJ2-3 | NA | TRBD2 | TRBV25-1 | CASSERTSGGITDTQYF | TGTGCCAGCAGTGAAAGGACTAGCGGGGGCATCACAGATACGCAGTATTTT
TRBJ2-7 | NA | TRBD2 | TRBV5-1 | CASSLGREGSCEQYF | TGCGCCAGCAGCTTGGGTAGGGAGGGGAGCTGCGAGCAGTACTTC
TRBJ2-5 | NA | TRBD2 | TRBV7-2 | CASSPQTSGGGETQYF | TGTGCCAGCAGCCCGCAGACTAGCGGGGGGGGAGAGACCCAGTACTTC
TRBJ2-1 | NA | NA | TRBV7-3 | CASSLAGAYNEQFF | TGTGCCAGCAGCCTCGCCGGGGCCTACAATGAGCAGTTCTTC
TRBJ2-7 | NA | NA | TRBV30 | CAWSVTLGVEQYF | TGTGCCTGGAGTGTCACCCTCGGAGTTGAGCAGTACTTC
TRBJ1-2 | NA | NA | TRBV11-3 | CASSSGQSVYGYTF | TGTGCCAGCAGCTCAGGACAGTCCGTCTATGGCTACACCTTC
TRBJ1-1 | NA | NA | TRBV19 | CASGGTDFTEAFF | TGTGCCAGTGGAGGGACGGACTTCACTGAAGCTTTCTTT
TRBJ1-2 | NA | NA | TRBV7-2 | CARGEAYYGYTF | TGTGCCAGGGGAGAGGCGTACTATGGCTACACCTTC
TRBJ2-3 | NA | TRBD2 | TRBV7-9 | CASSGLAGTTDTQYF | TGTGCCAGCAGTGGGCTAGCGGGAACCACAGATACGCAGTATTTT
TRBJ2-7 | once | NA | TRBV7-6 | CASSLEPLAGSYFEQYF | TGTGCCAGCAGCTTAGAACCCCTGGCGGGTTCCTACTTCGAGCAGTACTTC
TRBJ2-3 | NA | NA | TRBV6-5 | CASSYTSPGTDTQYF | TGTGCCAGCAGTTATACAAGTCCGGGGACAGATACGCAGTATTTT
TRBJ1-5 | NA | NA | TRBV27 | CASSYVYNQPQHF | TGTGCCAGCAGTTATGTCTACAATCAGCCCCAGCATTTT
TRBJ2-7 | NA | NA | TRBV18 | CASSAAGPSYEQYF | TGTGCCAGCTCCGCCGCAGGCCCATCCTACGAGCAGTACTTC
TRBJ2-5 | once | TRBD2 | TRBV18 | CASSPGLEQETQYF | TGTGCCAGCTCACCGGGACTAGAACAAGAGACCCAGTACTTC
TRBJ2-1 | NA | TRBD2 | TRBV7-9 | CASRPLAGGRNEQFF | TGTGCCAGCAGACCTCTCGCGGGGGGAAGGAATGAGCAGTTCTTC
TRBJ2-7 | NA | TRBD2 | TRBV6-5 | CASSSGLATHYEQYF | TGTGCCAGCAGTTCGGGACTAGCTACTCACTACGAGCAGTACTTC
TRBJ2-1 | few | TRBD2 | TRBV11-3 | CASSLVLAGGNEQFF | TGTGCCAGCAGCTTAGTACTAGCGGGGGGCAATGAGCAGTTCTTC
TRBJ2-1 | once | NA | TRBV7-8 | CASSLASQNEQFF | TGTGCCAGCAGCTTAGCGTCACAAAATGAGCAGTTCTTC
TRBJ1-2 | NA | TRBD1 | TRBV30 | CAWRTGPGFSYTF | TGTGCCTGGAGGACAGGGCCCGGGTTTAGCTACACCTTC
TRBJ1-6 | NA | NA | TRBV30 | CARTSSLFNSPLHF | TGTGCCCGGACCTCGTCCCTTTTTAATTCACCCCTCCACTTT
TRBJ1-2 | NA | TRBD1 | TRBV18 | CASSPVIPGQGSYGYTF | TGTGCCAGCTCACCCGTCATACCGGGACAGGGAAGCTATGGCTACACCTTC
TRBJ1-2 | NA | NA | TRBV11-2 | CASSLQDGYTF | TGTGCCAGCAGCTTACAGGATGGCTACACCTTC
TRBJ1-2 | few | NA | TRBV7-3 | CASSLTGSANYGYTF | TGTGCCAGCAGCCTTACAGGGTCAGCTAACTATGGCTACACCTTC
TRBJ2-7 | NA | TRBD1 | TRBV9 | CASSVATGDPSYEQYF | TGTGCCAGCAGCGTAGCCACAGGGGACCCTTCCTACGAGCAGTACTTC
TRBJ1-1 | NA | TRBD1 | TRBV9 | CASSGPTGGTEAFF | TGTGCCAGCAGCGGTCCCACAGGGGGCACTGAAGCTTTCTTT